The TCR beta chain under discussion was sequenced for a study of beta chain features in type 1 diabetes. Overall study: Sorted cells, approximately 110 million in number, were examined across all samples.

Whole-study findings and limits: It was possible that PCR favored shorter templates, equally so in patients and controls. Still unanswered here is whether HLA type influences TCRB rearrangement.

Comments on this clone: Its antigen is still unknown.

Cell sorting via CD45RO/CCR7/CD25/CD127/CD95/CD27 was performed to obtain CD4+ naive, central memory, regulatory and stem cell-like memory cells. Reverse transcribing all isolated RNA meant expressed TCRB transcripts were sequenced. The data were produced by immunoSEQ multiplex PCR, yet TCRdb's version contains in-frame clones alone and is incomplete. The table records about 930,000 clones, about a sixth of them present only once. Germline lookup yields CDR1 SGHRS and CDR2 YFSETQ. CDR3 size: 16 residues. V lost 4 bases to trimming and J lost 3 bases, with 18 bases between them. The sequenced sample was naive CD4+ T cells from blood. This rearrangement joins TRBV5-1 to TRBJ2-3; D perhaps matches TRBD2 (5 bases). The TCR originated in a woman aged 18-29 years in good health. CDR3 nucleotides: TGCGCCAGCAGCCCGGGGAACCCCGACTCGACAGATACGCAGTATTTT. It is translated as CASSPGNPDSTDTQYF.